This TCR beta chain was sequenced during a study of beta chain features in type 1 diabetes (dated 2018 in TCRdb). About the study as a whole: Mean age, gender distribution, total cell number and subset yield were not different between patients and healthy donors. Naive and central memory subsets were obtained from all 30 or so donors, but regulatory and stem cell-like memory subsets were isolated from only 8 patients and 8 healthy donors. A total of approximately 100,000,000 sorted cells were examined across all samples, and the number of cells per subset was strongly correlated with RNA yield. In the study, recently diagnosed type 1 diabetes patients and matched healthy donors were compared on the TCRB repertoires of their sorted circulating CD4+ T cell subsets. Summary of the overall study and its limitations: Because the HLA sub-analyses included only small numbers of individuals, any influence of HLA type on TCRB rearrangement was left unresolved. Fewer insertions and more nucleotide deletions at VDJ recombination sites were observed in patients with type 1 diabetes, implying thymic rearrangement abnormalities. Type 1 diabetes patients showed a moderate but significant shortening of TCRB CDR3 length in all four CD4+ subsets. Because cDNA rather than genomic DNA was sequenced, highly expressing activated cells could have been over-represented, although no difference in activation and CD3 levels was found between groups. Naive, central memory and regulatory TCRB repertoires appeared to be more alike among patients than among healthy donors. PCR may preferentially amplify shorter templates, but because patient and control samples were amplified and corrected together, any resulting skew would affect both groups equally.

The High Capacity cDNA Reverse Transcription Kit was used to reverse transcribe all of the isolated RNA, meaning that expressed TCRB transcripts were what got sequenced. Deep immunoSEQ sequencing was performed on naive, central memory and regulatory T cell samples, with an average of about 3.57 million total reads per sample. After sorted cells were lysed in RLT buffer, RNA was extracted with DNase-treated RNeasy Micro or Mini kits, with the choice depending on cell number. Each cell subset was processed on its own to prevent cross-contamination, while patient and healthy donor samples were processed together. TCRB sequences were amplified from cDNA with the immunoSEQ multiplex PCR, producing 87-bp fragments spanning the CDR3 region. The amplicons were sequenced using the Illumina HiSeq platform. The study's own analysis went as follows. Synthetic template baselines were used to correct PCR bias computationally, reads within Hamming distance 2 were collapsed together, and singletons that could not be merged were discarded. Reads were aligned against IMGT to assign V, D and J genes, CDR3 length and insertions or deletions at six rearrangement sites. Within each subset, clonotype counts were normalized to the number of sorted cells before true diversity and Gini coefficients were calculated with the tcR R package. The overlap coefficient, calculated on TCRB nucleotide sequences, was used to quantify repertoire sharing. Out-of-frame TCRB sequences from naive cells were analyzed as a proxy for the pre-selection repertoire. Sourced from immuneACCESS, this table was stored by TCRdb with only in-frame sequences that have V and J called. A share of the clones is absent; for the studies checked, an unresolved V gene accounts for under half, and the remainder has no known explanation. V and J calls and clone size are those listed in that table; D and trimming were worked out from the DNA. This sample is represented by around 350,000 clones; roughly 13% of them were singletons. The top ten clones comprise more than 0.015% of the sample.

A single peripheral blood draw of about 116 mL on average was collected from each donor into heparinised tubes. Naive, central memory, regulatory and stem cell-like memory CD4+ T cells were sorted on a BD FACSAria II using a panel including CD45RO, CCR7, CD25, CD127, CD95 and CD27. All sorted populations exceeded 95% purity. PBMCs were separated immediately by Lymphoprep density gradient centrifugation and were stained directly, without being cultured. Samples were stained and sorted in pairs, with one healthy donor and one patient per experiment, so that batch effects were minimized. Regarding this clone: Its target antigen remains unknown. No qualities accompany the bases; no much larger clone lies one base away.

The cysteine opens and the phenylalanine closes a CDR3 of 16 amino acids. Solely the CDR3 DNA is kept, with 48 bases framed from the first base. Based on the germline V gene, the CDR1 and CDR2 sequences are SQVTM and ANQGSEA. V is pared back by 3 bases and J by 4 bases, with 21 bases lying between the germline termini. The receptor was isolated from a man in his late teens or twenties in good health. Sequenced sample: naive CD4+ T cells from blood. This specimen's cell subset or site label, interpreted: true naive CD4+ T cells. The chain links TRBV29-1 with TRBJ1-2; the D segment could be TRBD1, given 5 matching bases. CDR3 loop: CSVEGERDVGSYGYTF. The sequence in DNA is TGCAGCGTTGAGGGGGAGCGGGATGTCGGTAGCTATGGCTACACCTTC. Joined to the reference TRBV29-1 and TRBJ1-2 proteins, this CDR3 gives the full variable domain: SAVISQKPSRDICQRGTSLTIQCQVDSQVTMMFWYRQQPGQSLTLIATANQGSEATYESGFVIDKFPISRPNLTFSTLTVSNMSPEDSSIYLCSVEGERDVGSYGYTFGSGTRLTVV.